This is a list of T cell receptor beta chains from one sample in a study of blood T cell repertoires in COVID-19. The table came from immunoSEQ multiplex PCR; TCRdb's copy has only in-frame clones and leaves some out. Of 250,000 or so clones in the sample, around 86% were seen once. Sequenced material: peripheral blood. Source of these receptors: a woman aged 60-75 years with COVID-19, enrolled during active disease. The CDR3 runs from the conserved cysteine through the conserved F or W.

CDR3aa | j_gene | v_gene
CASSLGRDKNEKLFF | TRBJ1-4 | TRBV28
CASGTLRTDTQYF | TRBJ2-3 | TRBV19
CASSRAEGLPYSPLHF | TRBJ1-6 | TRBV6-2/TRBV6-3
CASSYPLGSGIGKNIQYF | TRBJ2-4 | TRBV6-2/TRBV6-3
CASRGQGASNSPLHF | TRBJ1-6 | TRBV6-5
CASTRWLAERSYEQYF | TRBJ2-7 | TRBV2
CASRVGETQYF | TRBJ2-5 | TRBV2
CASSYLGLAGNNEQFF | TRBJ2-1 | TRBV6-2/TRBV6-3
CASSLPSYEQYF | TRBJ2-7 | TRBV5-5
CASSLAARFYNEQFF | TRBJ2-1 | TRBV7-8
CASSSRTGPYNEQFF | TRBJ2-1 | TRBV11-3
CASRPGRGNGYTF | TRBJ1-2 | TRBV12-3/TRBV12-4
CASSEALLYGSGANVLTF | TRBJ2-6 | TRBV6-1
CASSPRTSGSGDTQYF | TRBJ2-3 | TRBV3-1/TRBV3-2
CAWKRLAGGPSYEQYF | TRBJ2-7 | TRBV30
CASSPTGDIQYF | TRBJ2-4 | TRBV7-9
CASSQDRGQGTYEQYF | TRBJ2-7 | TRBV4-3
CASSPPWAKGEKLFF | TRBJ1-4 | TRBV5-6
CASRPSGGYNEQFF | TRBJ2-1 | TRBV6-2/TRBV6-3
CASSALRQLSNYGYTF | TRBJ1-2 | TRBV28
CSASRPGISTDTQYF | TRBJ2-3 | TRBV20-1
CASSYSTANEKLFF | TRBJ1-4 | TRBV6-2/TRBV6-3
CASSYLGLAGYEQYF | TRBJ2-7 | TRBV6-5
CASASDGNYEQYF | TRBJ2-7 | TRBV5-1
CASSPKPGGGYTF | TRBJ1-2 | TRBV19
CASSPGQPGLAGGPSGELFF | TRBJ2-2 | TRBV27
CASSLSAGRTYGYTF | TRBJ1-2 | TRBV28
CASSPGGSGSSETQYF | TRBJ2-5 | TRBV18
CASSLGDRDGYGYTF | TRBJ1-2 | TRBV7-9
CASSQGTTSSYEQYF | TRBJ2-7 | TRBV3-1/TRBV3-2
CASSDSICRRTLRETTSSYEQYF | TRBJ2-7 | TRBV6-4
CASSFPKGSAYNEQFF | TRBJ2-1 | TRBV7-9
CASSEAGTGDLGYTF | TRBJ1-2 | TRBV2
CASSQVSRDRYTDTQYF | TRBJ2-3 | TRBV3-1/TRBV3-2
CAWTAGPQASEQYF | TRBJ2-7 | TRBV30
CASSPPTGWADTQYF | TRBJ2-3 | TRBV18
CASSFGGQSEQYF | TRBJ2-7 | TRBV7-9
CASSATGTKVRNTEAFF | TRBJ1-1 | TRBV19
CSAIFTGELFF | TRBJ2-2 | TRBV20-1
CASTLRTGGPYEQYF | TRBJ2-7 | TRBV5-1
CASSSPSGYTQYF | TRBJ2-3 | TRBV11-1
CAISSPLRAGELFF | TRBJ2-2 | TRBV10-3
CASSYTKGNYQPQHF | TRBJ1-5 | TRBV6-2/TRBV6-3
CASSLRLGTSNEQYF | TRBJ2-7 | TRBV11-3
CASSLDYGSGTEAFF | TRBJ1-1 | TRBV19
CASSVGPRDSPNYGYTF | TRBJ1-2 | TRBV9
CASSPGPDRSDTQYF | TRBJ2-3 | TRBV5-1
CAIRGTGAQETQYF | TRBJ2-5 | TRBV10-3
CASSDRPWGRERLNSPLHF | TRBJ1-6 | TRBV2
CASSEGGPNTEAFF | TRBJ1-1 | TRBV19
CASSQERRRGNTEAFF | TRBJ1-1 | TRBV3-1/TRBV3-2
CASSQAGTVRPLHF | TRBJ1-6 | TRBV14
CASSPGTGPYNEQFF | TRBJ2-1 | TRBV18
CATNRDSQTEAFF | TRBJ1-1 | TRBV12-3/TRBV12-4
CSSSPGGRVREQFF | TRBJ2-1 | TRBV29-1
CASSVAGAHEQYF | TRBJ2-7 | TRBV10-1
CASSLSDTQYF | TRBJ2-3 | TRBV11-3